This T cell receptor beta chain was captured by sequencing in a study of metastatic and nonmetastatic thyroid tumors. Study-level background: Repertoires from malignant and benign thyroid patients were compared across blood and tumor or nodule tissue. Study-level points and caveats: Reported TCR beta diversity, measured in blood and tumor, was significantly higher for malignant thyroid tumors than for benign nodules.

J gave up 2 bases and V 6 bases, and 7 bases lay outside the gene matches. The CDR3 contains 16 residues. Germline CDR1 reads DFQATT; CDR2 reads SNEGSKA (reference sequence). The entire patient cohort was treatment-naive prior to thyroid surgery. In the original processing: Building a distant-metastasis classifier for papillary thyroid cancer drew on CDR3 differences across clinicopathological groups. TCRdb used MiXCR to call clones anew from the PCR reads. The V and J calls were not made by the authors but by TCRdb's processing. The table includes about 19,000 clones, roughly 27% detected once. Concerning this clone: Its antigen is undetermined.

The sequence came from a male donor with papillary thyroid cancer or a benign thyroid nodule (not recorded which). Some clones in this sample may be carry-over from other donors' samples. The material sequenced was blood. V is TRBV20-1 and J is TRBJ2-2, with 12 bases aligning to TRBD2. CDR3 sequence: CSAPGLAGLNTGELFF. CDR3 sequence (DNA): TGCAGTGCCCCCGGACTAGCGGGACTAAACACCGGGGAGCTGTTTTTT.